A single sample is the source of the 21 T cell receptor beta chains below, sequenced in a study of blood T cell repertoires in COVID-19 (dated by TCRdb to the early 2020s). The protocol used for the library was the immunoSEQ multiplex PCR assay. TCRdb retrieved this table from immuneACCESS and kept in-frame rearrangements only. Not all clones are present; in checked studies, unresolved V genes account for under half, and no reason is known for the remainder. In this sample the table shows some 290,000 clones, 90% of which occur a single time. The top ten hold under 1.1% of the sample. The sample was peripheral blood. These receptor sequences come from a woman aged 40 to 50 with COVID-19, enrolled during active disease.

A few counts support this clone. The chain employs TRBV28 and TRBJ2-7; 9 nucleotides line up with TRBD2. In germline, CDR1 is MDHEN, CDR2 SYDVKM. The junction had 11 bases not matched to a gene; V was cut back by 2 bases and J by 6 bases. The CDR3 runs 16 residues. The CDR3 spells CASSLRVDSGSGEQYF. In nucleotides, the CDR3 is TGTGCCAGCAGTTTACGAGTGGATAGCGGGAGTGGCGAGCAGTACTTC.

The chain couples TRBV19 to TRBJ2-2, with 10 positions matching TRBD1. J gave up 6 bases and V 6 bases, and 4 bases lay outside the gene matches. Germline CDR1 and CDR2: LNHDA and SQIVND (reference sequence). CDR3 length: 14 residues. This CDR3 is CASSQGQGSGELFF. CDR3 DNA: TGTGCCAGTAGCCAGGGACAGGGGTCCGGGGAGCTGTTTTTT. Together with reference TRBV19 and TRBJ2-2, the CDR3 gives the full variable domain: DGGITQSPKYLFRKEGQNVTLSCEQNLNHDAMYWYRQDPGQGLRLIYYSQIVNDFQKGDIAEGYSVSREKKESFPLTVTSAQKNPTAFYLCASSQGQGSGELFFGEGSRLTVL.

The rearrangement uses TRBV27 and TRBJ1-1; D uncertain. V lost 5 bases and J 1 base, leaving 8 bases between the germline ends. Germline values: CDR1 MNHEY, CDR2 SMNVEV (reference sequence). This CDR3 contains 13 residues. CDR3 protein: CASSRTENTEAFF. The CDR3 nucleotides read TGTGCCAGCAGTCGAACAGAGAACACTGAAGCTTTCTTT.

The chain uses TRBV5-4 and TRBJ1-1, with 9 bases that match TRBD1. Germline assignment: CDR1 SGHNT and CDR2 YYREEE (reference sequence). J was trimmed by 8 bases and V by 2 bases; bases with no gene match: 7. The CDR3 has 14 amino acids. Here the CDR3 DNA reads TGTGCCAGCAGCTTTATTGACAGGGGGGAAGAAGCTTTCTTT. This translates into CASSFIDRGEEAFF.

The chain's CDR3 is CASSSRTSGYLGGELFF. The CDR3 bases are TGCGCCAGCAGCTCCCGGACTAGCGGATATCTAGGCGGGGAGCTGTTTTTT. The V gene is TRBV5-1, the J gene TRBJ2-2; 10 nucleotides match TRBD2. Per the germline V gene, CDR1 is SGHRS and CDR2 is YFSETQ. The V and J ends lost 3 bases and 7 bases, in that order; junction bases with no gene match: 12. This CDR3 has 17 residues.

The chain carries TRBV5-1 and TRBJ1-5, with D unresolved. V was cut by 4 bases and J by 5 bases, with 16 bases left in between. The CDR3 consists of 15 residues. Germline V gene sequence: CDR1 SGHRS, CDR2 YFSETQ. CDR3 sequence reads: CASSLYAGGYQPQHF. Here the CDR3 DNA reads TGCGCCAGCAGCCTATATGCAGGAGGTTATCAGCCCCAGCATTTT. The full variable domain, its missing parts supplied by reference TRBV5-1 and TRBJ1-5, is KAGVTQTPRYLIKTRGQQVTLSCSPISGHRSVSWYQQTPGQGLQFLFEYFSETQRNKGNFPGRFSGRQFSNSRSEMNVSTLELGDSALYLCASSLYAGGYQPQHFGDGTRLSIL.

This chain links TRBV11-3 with TRBJ2-2; TRBD2 aligns across 8 bases. Germline V gives CDR1 SGHNT, CDR2 YENEEA. V lost 0 bases, J lost 4 bases, and 7 bases stayed unmatched. The CDR3 is 17 amino acids. The CDR3 DNA reads TGTGCCAGCAGCTTAGATACGGCGGGGGGCATCACCGGGGAGCTGTTTTTT. Residues: CASSLDTAGGITGELFF. Together with reference TRBV11-3 and TRBJ2-2, the CDR3 gives the full variable domain: EAGVVQSPRYKIIEKKQPVAFWCNPISGHNTLYWYLQNLGQGPELLIRYENEEAVDDSQLPKDRFSAERLKGVDSTLKIQPAELGDSAVYLCASSLDTAGGITGELFFGEGSRLTVL.

V and J are TRBV14 and TRBJ2-5; TRBD2 aligns across 8 bases. The V segment lost 5 bases and the J segment 4 bases; nucleotides outside the gene matches: 6. Germline assignment: CDR1 SGHDN and CDR2 FVKESK. The CDR3 loop spans 14 amino acids. The CDR3 sequence is CASSGLARVETQYF. Here the CDR3 DNA reads TGTGCCAGCAGCGGACTAGCTAGGGTAGAGACCCAGTACTTC.

V usage is TRBV6-6 and J usage is TRBJ1-1; weak D call: TRBD1 (5 bases). CDR1 is MNHNY, CDR2 SVGAGI, per germline (reference sequence). The CDR3 is made up of 13 amino acids. The V gene lost 0 bases and the J gene lost 6 bases, with 8 bases spanning the gap. Written as DNA, the CDR3 is TGTGCCAGCAGTTACTCCCCGGGGGCTGAAGCTTTCTTT. Its translation: CASSYSPGAEAFF.

The CDR3 DNA reads TGTGCCAGCAGCGGGGGACAGGGGAGCAATGAGCAGTTCTTC. This translates into CASSGGQGSNEQFF. The gene calls are TRBV9 and TRBJ2-1; 10 positions agree with TRBD1. Germline CDR1 SGDLS, CDR2 YYNGEE. The CDR3 is 14 residues long. V shed 3 bases, J shed 6 bases, and the junction held 3 bases outside the gene matches.

On this clone itself: The same CDR3 also results from other DNA sequences found in this sample. The chain uses TRBV7-2 and TRBJ1-2; 10 positions agree with TRBD1. Germline loops: CDR1 SGHTA, CDR2 FQGNSA. This CDR3 has 15 amino acids. Losses at the gene ends were 5 bases for V and 2 bases for J; bases not matched to a gene: 5. This CDR3 is CASSPDRGRNYGYTF. Here the CDR3 DNA reads TGTGCCAGCAGCCCTGACAGGGGGCGCAACTATGGCTACACCTTC.

This clone showed up just once. The J gene is TRBJ1-5, the V gene TRBV6-6; no definite D call. Germline CDR1 MNHNY, CDR2 SVGAGI (reference sequence). Trimming took 6 bases from V and 1 from J, leaving 7 bases between them. This CDR3 region has 13 residues. The CDR3 DNA reads TGTGCCAGCAGCCAAACAAGCAATCAGCCCCAGCATTTT. Translation: CASSQTSNQPQHF.

This sequence joins TRBV2 and TRBJ2-5; tentatively, D is TRBD1 (10 bases). The V gene lost 5 bases and the J gene lost 4 bases, with 26 bases spanning the gap. There are 18 residues in the CDR3. The germline CDR1 and CDR2 sequences are SNHLY and FYNNEI. The DNA of the CDR3 is TGTGCCAGCAGTTTGGACAGGGGGTTGGGACTAGCAGGAGAGACCCAGTACTTC. Residues: CASSLDRGLGLAGETQYF.

Comment on this clone: This specimen includes other DNA sequences encoding the same CDR3. The J gene is TRBJ1-1, the V gene TRBV6-1; possibly TRBD1 for D (5 bases). The CDR3 has 14 residues. Per germline, CDR1 MNHNS and CDR2 SASEGT. Trimming stripped 1 base from V and 1 base from J, with 7 bases between. In nucleotides, the CDR3 is TGTGCCAGCAGTGAAGGGACACCGAACACTGAAGCTTTCTTT. Protein product: CASSEGTPNTEAFF.

The chain employs TRBV11-2 and TRBJ2-1; maybe TRBD1 (6 bases). The CDR3 is 18 amino acids. The germline gives CDR1 SGHAT, CDR2 FQNNGV. The V end lost 4 bases, the J end lost 0 bases, and 19 bases lay between the germline ends. CDR3 in amino acids: CASSYGGTGTHSYNEQFF. The CDR3 region has the DNA TGTGCCAGCAGCTATGGGGGCACAGGGACCCACTCCTACAATGAGCAGTTCTTC.

The chain uses TRBV4-2 and TRBJ1-1, with D possibly being TRBD1 (6 bases). Deletions cut 3 bases from V and 2 bases from J, with 10 bases between. CDR1 is LGHNA, CDR2 YNFKEQ, per germline. CDR3 length: 14 residues. The CDR3 loop is CASSHSRGNTEAFF. In nucleotides, the CDR3 is TGTGCCAGCAGCCATAGCAGGGGTAACACTGAAGCTTTCTTT.

The chain recombines TRBV28 with TRBJ1-1, with 9 bases matching TRBD1. The germline V gene has CDR1 MDHEN and CDR2 SYDVKM. The CDR3 consists of 12 residues. V shed 8 bases and J 7 bases; nucleotides not matched to a gene: 5. This CDR3 reads CASGTGYFEAFF. Here the CDR3 DNA reads TGTGCCAGCGGGACAGGGTATTTTGAAGCTTTCTTT.

This chain links TRBV15 with TRBJ2-1; 9 bases fit TRBD2. Germline trimming cut 1 base from V and 10 bases from J; bases unmatched to any gene: 14. Germline CDR1 and CDR2: LNHNV and YYDKDF (reference sequence). The CDR3 length is 17 residues. As DNA, the CDR3 is TGTGCCACCAGCAGAGCCCTTTGGCGGGAGGGGGCAATAGAGCAGTTCTTC. Its protein product is CATSRALWREGAIEQFF.

V usage is TRBV4-3 and J usage is TRBJ1-2, with TRBD1 as a possible D gene (6 bases). Per the germline V gene, CDR1 is LGHNA and CDR2 is YSLEER. There are 13 residues in the CDR3. V was cut by 3 bases and J by 5 bases, with 10 bases left in between. The CDR3: CASSHRQGYGYTF. The CDR3 DNA follows: TGCGCCAGCAGCCACCGTCAGGGGTATGGCTACACCTTC.

V gene TRBV30 combines with J gene TRBJ2-5; D ambiguous. V shed 2 bases and J shed 5 bases, with 9 bases lying between them. The CDR3 has 12 residues. Germline-derived CDR1 and CDR2 are GTSNPN and SVGIG (reference sequence). CDR3: CAWSLAPETQYF. CDR3 nucleotides: TGTGCCTGGAGTTTGGCTCCGGAGACCCAGTACTTC.

The CDR3 coding sequence is TGTGCTAGTGGTTGGGATGTGGGGGGGAATCAGCCCCAGCATTTT. Its protein product is CASGWDVGGNQPQHF. The chain has TRBV12-5 and TRBJ1-5, with D perhaps matching TRBD1 (5 bases). The CDR3 covers 15 residues. With 4 bases removed from V and 4 bases from J, the gap between germline ends came to 14 bases. Germline CDR1 reads LGHNT; CDR2 reads FRNRAP.